This TCR beta chain was retrieved from a study of regulatory T cells in long-lasting Graves disease. Turning to the study itself: Antithyroid drugs had been taken by newly diagnosed Graves' patients for under 3 months.

Study-wide points: In persistent patients, shared public clonotypes (more than 2,500) outnumbered those in new patients (about 1,000). Persistent disease was associated with favored TRBV28 usage and with favored use of TRBJ1-2 and TRBJ2-5.

The time point: newly diagnosed GD, antithyroid drugs for less than 3 months. PBMC-derived RNA was used for the TCR library. This CDR3 region has 15 residues. CDR1 is MNHEY, CDR2 SMNVEV, per germline (reference sequence). Losses at the gene ends were 5 bases for V and 2 bases for J; bases not matched to a gene: 6. Libraries of TCR beta came from iRepertoire HTBI primers plus Arm-PCR of CDR3 regions. TCRdb reanalysed the multiplex PCR reads using MiXCR and keeps one entry per CDR3 protein. The sample contains some 250,000 distinct CDR3 sequences, around 21% of which appear only once. This clonotype was seen ten or more times. The antigen is not known.

The receptor was isolated from a female donor with Graves disease. The material sequenced was peripheral blood mononuclear cells (PBMCs), taken at new diagnosis, from a patient treated with antithyroid drugs. The V gene is TRBV27, the J gene TRBJ1-5, with 7 bases aligning to TRBD1. The CDR3: CASSTRGIGNQPQHF. CDR3 sequence (DNA): TGTGCCAGCAGTACCAGGGGGATTGGCAATCAGCCCCAGCATTTT.